Ten or more counts support the clone carrying this T cell receptor (beta chain). The antigen is undetermined. The source of the sample is a study of T cells in Graves' hyperthyroidism and ophthalmopathy. CDR3 length: 17 amino acids. Germline values: CDR1 MNHEY, CDR2 SVGAGI. V lost 0 bases, J lost 5 bases, and 20 bases lay in between. The study, taken as a whole, reports: Blood also contained most expanded thyroid clonotypes above 0.001.

Researchers amplified the TCR beta CDR3 regions from RNA transcripts. HTBI primers were used for first-round RT-PCR of the TCR CDR3. TCRdb analysed the multiplex PCR reads with MiXCR anew, one entry per CDR3 protein. The sample holds 250,000 to 300,000 distinct CDR3 sequences, 15% to 20% seen once. The TCR was taken from a woman aged 55-69 years with Graves' ophthalmopathy. The sample taken for sequencing was blood. The rearrangement joins TRBV6-5 to TRBJ2-7; weak D call: TRBD1 (6 bases). The CDR3 sequence: CASSYSRSRTGNHEQYF. The CDR3 DNA sequence: TGTGCCAGCAGTTACTCCCGAAGTAGAACAGGGAACCACGAGCAGTACTTC.